A single sample is the source of the 5 T cell receptor beta chains below, sequenced in a study of lymphopenia after photon versus proton radiotherapy. Assay: immunoSEQ multiplex PCR; the TCRdb copy retains only in-frame clones and omits some. The table includes tens of thousands of clones, roughly 82% detected once. Sequencing used peripheral blood, obtained from a patient treated with proton-based radiotherapy. These receptors were collected from a woman in her seventies with pancreatic cancer.

This clone came up once. The rearrangement uses TRBV27 and TRBJ1-4, with 8 bases fitting TRBD1. The CDR3 sequence is 18 residues long. The germline gives CDR1 MNHEY, CDR2 SMNVEV (reference sequence). With V trimmed by 0 bases and J by 8 bases, 14 bases remained unmatched. As DNA, the CDR3 is TGTGCCAGCAGTTTATCGGGGGCGGTTCACAGGGGGTGGGAAAAACTGTTTTTT. Amino acids: CASSLSGAVHRGWEKLFF.

The chain has TRBV7-2 and TRBJ2-3, with D perhaps given as TRBD1 or TRBD2 (5 bases each). There are 15 residues in the CDR3. The V gene's germline CDR1 is SGHTA and CDR2 FQGNSA. V shed 5 bases and J shed 1 base, with 13 bases lying between them. The CDR3 DNA is TGTGCCAGCAGCCTACCGGGGCGAGGCACAGATACGCAGTATTTT. This translates into CASSLPGRGTDTQYF.

This clone was detected only once. This chain links TRBV4-3 with TRBJ1-4; the match to TRBD1 covers 7 bases. Germline CDR1 reads LGHNA; CDR2 reads YSLEER. The CDR3 loop spans 13 amino acids. J lost 10 bases, V lost 1 base, and 3 bases had no gene match. The CDR3 nucleotides are TGCGCCAGCAGCCAAGCCTCAGGGGGAAAACTGTTTTTT. It translates to CASSQASGGKLFF.

This sequence joins TRBV18 and TRBJ2-3; 8 nucleotides agree with TRBD1. CDR3 length equals 16 residues. Losses at the gene ends were 3 bases for V and 2 bases for J; bases not matched to a gene: 7. Germline loops: CDR1 KGHSH, CDR2 LQKENI. This CDR3 reads CASSPQGAGFTDTQYF. The CDR3 DNA reads as TGTGCCAGCTCACCCCAGGGGGCCGGATTCACAGATACGCAGTATTTT.

The chain couples TRBV6-1 to TRBJ2-5; weak D call: TRBD1 (6 bases). Germline CDR1 reads MNHNS; CDR2 reads SASEGT. The CDR3 spans 14 residues. V shed 2 bases and J shed 5 bases, with 12 bases lying between them. CDR3: CASSEMRGSETQYF. CDR3 sequence (DNA): TGTGCCAGCAGTGAAATGAGGGGGTCCGAGACCCAGTACTTC.